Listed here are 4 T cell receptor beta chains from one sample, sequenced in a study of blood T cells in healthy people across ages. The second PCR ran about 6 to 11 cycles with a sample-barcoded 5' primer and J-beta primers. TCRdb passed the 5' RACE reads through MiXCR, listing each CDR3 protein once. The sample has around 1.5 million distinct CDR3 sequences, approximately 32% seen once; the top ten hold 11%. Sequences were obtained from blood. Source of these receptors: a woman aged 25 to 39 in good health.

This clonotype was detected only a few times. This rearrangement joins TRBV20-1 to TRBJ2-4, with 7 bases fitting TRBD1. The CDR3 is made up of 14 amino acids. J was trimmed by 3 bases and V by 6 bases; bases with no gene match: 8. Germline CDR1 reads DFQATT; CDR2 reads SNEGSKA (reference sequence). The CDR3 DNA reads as TGCAGTGCCCCCGACAGGGTGGGCAAAAACATTCAGTACTTC. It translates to CSAPDRVGKNIQYF.

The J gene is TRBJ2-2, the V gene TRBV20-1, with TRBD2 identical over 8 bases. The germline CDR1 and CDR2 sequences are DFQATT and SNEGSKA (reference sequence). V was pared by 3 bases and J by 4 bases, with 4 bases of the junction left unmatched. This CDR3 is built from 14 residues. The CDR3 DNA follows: TGCAGTGCTAGTAGCGGGACACTCACCGGGGAGCTGTTTTTT. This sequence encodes CSASSGTLTGELFF.

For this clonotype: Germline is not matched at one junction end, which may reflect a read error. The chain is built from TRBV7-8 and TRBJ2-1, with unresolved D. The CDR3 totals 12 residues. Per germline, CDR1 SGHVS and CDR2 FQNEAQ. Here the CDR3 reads CANSLVGVEQFF. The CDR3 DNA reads TGTGCCAACAGCTTAGTGGGCGTCGAGCAGTTCTTC. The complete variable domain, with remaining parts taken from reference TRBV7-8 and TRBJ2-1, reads GAGVSQSPRYKVAKRGQDVALRCDPISGHVSLFWYQQALGQGPEFLTYFQNEAQLDKSGLPSDRFFAERPEGSVSTLKIQRTQQEDSAVYLCANSLVGVEQFFGPGTRLTVL.

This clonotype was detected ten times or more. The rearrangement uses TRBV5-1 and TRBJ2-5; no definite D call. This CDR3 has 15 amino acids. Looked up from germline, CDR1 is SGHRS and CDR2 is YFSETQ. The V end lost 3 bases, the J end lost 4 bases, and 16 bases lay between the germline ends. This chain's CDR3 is CASSSQTVSGETQYF. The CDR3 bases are TGCGCCAGCAGCTCCCAGACGGTTTCGGGAGAGACCCAGTACTTC.